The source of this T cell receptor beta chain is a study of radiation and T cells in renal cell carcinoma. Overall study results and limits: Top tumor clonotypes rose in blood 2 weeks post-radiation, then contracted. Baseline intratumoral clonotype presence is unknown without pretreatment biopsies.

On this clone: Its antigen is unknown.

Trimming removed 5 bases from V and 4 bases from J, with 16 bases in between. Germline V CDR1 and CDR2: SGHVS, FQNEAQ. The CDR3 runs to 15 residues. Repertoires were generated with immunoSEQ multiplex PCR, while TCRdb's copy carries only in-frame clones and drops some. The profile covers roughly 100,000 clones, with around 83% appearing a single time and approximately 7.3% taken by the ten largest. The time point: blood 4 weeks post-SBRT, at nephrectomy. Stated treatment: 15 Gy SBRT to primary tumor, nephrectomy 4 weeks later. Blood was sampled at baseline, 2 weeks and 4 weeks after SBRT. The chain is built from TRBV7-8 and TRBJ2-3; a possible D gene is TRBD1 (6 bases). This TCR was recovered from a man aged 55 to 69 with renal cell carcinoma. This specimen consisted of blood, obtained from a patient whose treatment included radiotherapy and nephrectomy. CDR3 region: CASSPLGGVADTQYF. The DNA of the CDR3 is TGTGCCAGCAGCCCCTTAGGGGGAGTCGCAGATACGCAGTATTTT.